This TCR beta chain stems from a study of immune characterization of retroperitoneal liposarcoma. A single record per CDR3 protein comes from TCRdb applying MiXCR to the PCR reads. The repertoire holds 2,000 to 3,000 distinct CDR3 sequences, under 45% seen once, with roughly 40% in the top ten. This clonotype was seen a few times. The sequenced material came from tumor tissue. The sequence was obtained from a male donor with retroperitoneal liposarcoma.

CDR3 in amino acids: CASSRQSDNEQFF. CDR3 in DNA: TGTGCCAGCAGCAGGCAGAGCGACAATGAGCAGTTCTTC. This sequence joins TRBV6-1 and TRBJ2-1; D is undetermined. The length of the CDR3 is 13 residues. V was cut by 6 bases and J by 5 bases, with 11 bases left in between. Germline V gives CDR1 MNHNS, CDR2 SASEGT.